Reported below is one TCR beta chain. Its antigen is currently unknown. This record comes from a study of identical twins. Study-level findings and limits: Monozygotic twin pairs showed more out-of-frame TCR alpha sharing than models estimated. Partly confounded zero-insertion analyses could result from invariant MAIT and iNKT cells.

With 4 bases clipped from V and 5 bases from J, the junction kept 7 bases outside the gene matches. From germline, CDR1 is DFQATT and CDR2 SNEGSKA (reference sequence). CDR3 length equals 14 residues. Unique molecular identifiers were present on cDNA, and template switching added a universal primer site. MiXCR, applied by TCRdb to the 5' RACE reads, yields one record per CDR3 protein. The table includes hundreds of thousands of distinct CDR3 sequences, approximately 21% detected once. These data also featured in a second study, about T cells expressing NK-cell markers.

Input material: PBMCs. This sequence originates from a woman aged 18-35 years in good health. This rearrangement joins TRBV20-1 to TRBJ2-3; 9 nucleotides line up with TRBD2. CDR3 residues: CSATAGLAGDTQYF. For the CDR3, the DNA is TGCAGTGCTACCGCGGGACTAGCAGGAGATACGCAGTATTTT.